This entry lists 28 T cell receptor beta chains sequenced from one sample in a study of T cells in localized non-small cell lung cancer. TCRdb's table, derived via immunoSEQ multiplex PCR, lists solely in-frame clones and lacks some. The sample records about 62,000 clones, approximately 80% being singletons. Here the sequenced sample was PBMCs, taken before any cancer treatment. The receptors come from a man aged 40 to 70 with stage II lung adenocarcinoma.

This clone was seen a single time. The chain has TRBV19 and TRBJ2-2; D may be TRBD2 (6 bases). The germline CDR1 and CDR2 sequences are LNHDA and SQIVND (reference sequence). The CDR3 spans 15 residues. V gave up 5 bases and J gave up 5 bases, with 15 bases separating them. The CDR3 region is CASSLLAAGTGELFF. The CDR3, as DNA: TGTGCCAGTAGTCTCCTGGCGGCGGGGACCGGGGAGCTGTTTTTT.

The chain recombines TRBV12-5 with TRBJ2-1; 10 positions match TRBD2. The J segment lost 9 bases and the V segment lost 5 bases, leaving 7 bases of the junction unmatched. The germline V gene has CDR1 LGHNT and CDR2 FRNRAP. The CDR3 consists of 14 residues. The CDR3 sequence is CASGPSGRAIEQFF. The DNA for the CDR3 is TGTGCTAGTGGTCCGAGCGGGAGGGCCATTGAGCAGTTCTTC.

The chain uses TRBV7-2 and TRBJ2-7, with TRBD1 identical over 7 bases. The CDR3 loop spans 13 amino acids. The germline V gene encodes CDR1 SGHTA and CDR2 FQGNSA. After removal of 2 bases from V and 3 bases from J, the junction contained 1 base not matched to a gene. CDR3 nucleotide sequence: TGTGCCAGCAGCTTAAGACAGGGCTACGAGCAGTACTTC. It specifies CASSLRQGYEQYF.

The chain joins TRBV30 to TRBJ2-3, with unresolved D. Looked up from germline, CDR1 is GTSNPN and CDR2 is SVGIG (reference sequence). V was clipped by 0 bases and J by 5 bases, with 9 bases between them. This CDR3 is 13 amino acids long. DNA for the CDR3: TGTGCCTGGAGTGTATCTATCGGAGATACGCAGTATTTT. Its protein product is CAWSVSIGDTQYF.

The table lists this clone with a count of one. This rearrangement joins TRBV11-2 to TRBJ2-7; D unclear. Trimming took off 3 bases at V and 7 bases at J, with 4 bases between the two ends. In germline, CDR1 is SGHAT, CDR2 FQNNGV. The CDR3 is 10 amino acids. In nucleotides, the CDR3 is TGTGCCAGCAGCTTCCGGGAGCAGTACTTC. It encodes CASSFREQYF.

The chain joins TRBV25-1 to TRBJ1-1; 9 positions match TRBD1. Germline CDR1 MGHDK, CDR2 SYGVNS. The CDR3 consists of 14 residues. Trimming at V came to 6 bases and at J to 7 bases, leaving 9 bases not matched to a gene. CDR3 coding DNA: TGTGCCAGCAGCCAGGGACAGGGATTGGGTGAAGCTTTCTTT. It yields the protein CASSQGQGLGEAFF.

This chain links TRBV7-3 with TRBJ1-2; the D is unclear. Trimming took 5 bases from V and 6 from J, leaving 10 bases between them. CDR1 and CDR2 from the germline V gene are SGHTA and FQGTGA. The CDR3 loop spans 12 amino acids. This CDR3 is CASSPPSDGYTF. The CDR3 DNA reads TGTGCCAGCAGCCCCCCGTCCGATGGCTACACCTTC.

This sequence joins TRBV9 and TRBJ2-3, with D perhaps being TRBD1 or TRBD2 (5 bases each). The germline gives CDR1 SGDLS, CDR2 YYNGEE. V lost 4 bases, J lost 4 bases, and 37 bases lay in between. The CDR3 spans 22 residues. The CDR3 sequence: CASSHSGRDGTYIRMGADTQYF. The CDR3 nucleotides are TGTGCCAGCAGCCATAGTGGAAGGGATGGCACATATATTAGGATGGGGGCAGATACGCAGTATTTT.

The V call is TRBV6-5, the J call TRBJ1-1; 8 bases fit TRBD1. V dropped 2 bases and J dropped 1; count of bases not matched to a gene: 0. The V gene's germline CDR1 is MNHEY and CDR2 SVGAGI. This CDR3 is built from 14 residues. The CDR3 region is CASSYGQGNTEAFF. CDR3 DNA: TGTGCCAGCAGTTACGGACAGGGGAACACTGAAGCTTTCTTT.

This chain connects TRBV7-2 to TRBJ2-1; 11 nucleotides align to TRBD2. J lost 9 bases, V lost 5 bases, and 9 bases had no gene match. The CDR3 runs 15 residues. From germline, CDR1 is SGHTA and CDR2 FQGNSA. CDR3 DNA: TGTGCCAGCAGCACTTTGACTAGCGGGGTCGGTGAGCAGTTCTTC. Protein sequence: CASSTLTSGVGEQFF.

The chain has TRBV6-1 and TRBJ1-2; D perhaps matches TRBD1 (5 bases). The CDR3 consists of 14 residues. Germline CDR1 reads MNHNS; CDR2 reads SASEGT. V was clipped by 2 bases and J by 5 bases, with 12 bases between them. CDR3: CASSETREWYGYTF. CDR3 in DNA: TGTGCCAGCAGTGAAACCAGGGAGTGGTATGGCTACACCTTC.

This sequence joins TRBV18 and TRBJ1-1; D ambiguous. V was cut by 2 bases and J by 5 bases, with 18 bases left in between. CDR1 is KGHSH and CDR2 is LQKENI in the germline V gene. This CDR3 spans 16 amino acids. Here the CDR3 DNA reads TGTGCCAGCTCACCAAACTCACAGATAAAGAGGACTGAAGCTTTCTTT. This sequence encodes CASSPNSQIKRTEAFF.

The gene calls are TRBV5-1 and TRBJ2-5, with 9 bases identical to TRBD1. The V segment lost 4 bases and the J segment 5 bases; nucleotides outside the gene matches: 9. The CDR3 is 15 residues long. From germline, CDR1 is SGHRS and CDR2 YFSETQ. CDR3 residues: CASSGLTGGAETQYF. The CDR3 nucleotides are TGCGCCAGCAGCGGTTTAACAGGGGGCGCGGAGACCCAGTACTTC.

The chain carries TRBV10-2 and TRBJ2-3, with a possible D match to TRBD2 (5 bases). The CDR3 extends over 14 amino acids. Germline CDR1 WSHSY, CDR2 SAAADI. V was pared by 8 bases and J by 5 bases, with 17 bases between. Written as DNA, the CDR3 is TGCGCCAGCGGCTCCCTGAGAGGGCGAGATACGCAGTATTTT. This sequence encodes CASGSLRGRDTQYF.

This rearrangement joins TRBV4-3 to TRBJ2-3; 10 bases match TRBD2. This CDR3 region has 17 residues. Per germline, CDR1 LGHNA and CDR2 YSLEER. The V gene end was trimmed by 1 base and the J gene end by 0 bases; junction bases not matched to a gene: 4. For the CDR3, the DNA is TGCGCCAGCAGCCAAGTCGGACTAGCGGCTAGCACAGATACGCAGTATTTT. It yields the protein CASSQVGLAASTDTQYF.

Here the CDR3 DNA reads TGTGCCAGCAGCGGGTCTATGACAGGGTTCGGAGAGCAGTACTTC. The encoded protein is CASSGSMTGFGEQYF. This chain joins TRBV7-9 and TRBJ2-7; TRBD1 matches 7 bases. Trimming removed 5 bases from V and 7 bases from J; junction bases left unmatched: 14. CDR3 size: 15 residues. CDR1 and CDR2 from the germline V gene are SEHNR and FQNEAQ (reference sequence).

The chain has TRBV27 and TRBJ2-2; TRBD1 or TRBD2 may be the D gene (5 bases each). The CDR3 is 17 amino acids. Germline V CDR1 and CDR2: MNHEY, SMNVEV (reference sequence). Trimming stripped 5 bases from V and 0 bases from J, with 16 bases between. CDR3 protein: CASSLGTYYSNTGELFF. CDR3 nucleotides: TGTGCCAGCAGTCTCGGGACGTACTACTCGAACACCGGGGAGCTGTTTTTT.

The chain recombines TRBV10-3 with TRBJ2-3; 8 bases align to TRBD1. The J segment lost 9 bases and the V segment lost 5 bases, leaving 10 bases of the junction unmatched. The CDR3 consists of 14 residues. Germline loops: CDR1 ENHRY, CDR2 SYGVKD. Here the CDR3 reads CAISNPGQVNTQYF. The CDR3 region has the DNA TGTGCCATCAGTAACCCGGGACAGGTTAACACGCAGTATTTT.

The rearrangement links TRBV6-5 to TRBJ2-3; 13 positions agree with TRBD2. Germline lookup yields CDR1 MNHEY and CDR2 SVGAGI. CDR3 size: 14 residues. Losses at the gene ends were 5 bases for V and 6 bases for J; bases not matched to a gene: 2. CDR3 region: CASSRTSGSDTQYF. DNA of the CDR3: TGTGCCAGCAGTCGGACTAGCGGGAGTGATACGCAGTATTTT.

The chain links TRBV20-1 to TRBJ1-2, with unresolved D. Germline V gene data show CDR1 as DFQATT and CDR2 as SNEGSKA (reference sequence). This CDR3 comprises 11 residues. Trimming took off 0 bases at V and 4 bases at J, with 3 bases between the two ends. The CDR3 sequence is CSARDFYGYTF. The CDR3 DNA follows: TGCAGTGCTAGAGATTTCTATGGCTACACCTTC.

The chain carries TRBV2 and TRBJ1-5; 7 bases line up with TRBD1. Germline V gene data show CDR1 as SNHLY and CDR2 as FYNNEI. This CDR3 region has 15 residues. Trimming cost V 5 bases and J 1 base; bases outside gene matches: 5. The CDR3 region is CASSTRGSSNQPQHF. Here the CDR3 DNA reads TGTGCCAGCAGTACCAGGGGGAGCAGCAATCAGCCCCAGCATTTT.

This clone came up once. The chain joins TRBV19 to TRBJ2-3, with 14 positions matching TRBD2. CDR1 and CDR2 (germline): LNHDA, SQIVND (reference sequence). Trimming removed 1 base from V and 4 bases from J; junction bases left unmatched: 4. This CDR3 has 17 amino acids. The CDR3 loop reads CASSIGGLAGGPDTQYF. The CDR3 bases are TGTGCCAGTAGTATAGGTGGACTAGCGGGAGGCCCAGATACGCAGTATTTT. Combining the CDR3 with reference TRBV19 and TRBJ2-3 gives the whole variable domain DGGITQSPKYLFRKEGQNVTLSCEQNLNHDAMYWYRQDPGQGLRLIYYSQIVNDFQKGDIAEGYSVSREKKESFPLTVTSAQKNPTAFYLCASSIGGLAGGPDTQYFGPGTRLTVL.

The CDR3 here is CASSRDGEAFF. CDR3 coding DNA: TGCGCCAGCAGCCGCGACGGTGAAGCTTTCTTT. The chain links TRBV5-1 to TRBJ1-1; no reliable D call. The length of the CDR3 is 11 residues. Deletions cut 4 bases from V and 7 bases from J, with 8 bases between. Germline CDR1 is SGHRS and CDR2 is YFSETQ.

The chain couples TRBV6-5 to TRBJ1-5, with TRBD1 matching over 7 bases. After removal of 0 bases from V and 4 bases from J, the junction contained 3 bases not matched to a gene. CDR3 size: 15 residues. Germline CDR1 and CDR2: MNHEY and SVGAGI. The CDR3 reads CASSYSTGTNQPQHF. The CDR3 DNA sequence: TGTGCCAGCAGTTACTCGACAGGGACAAATCAGCCCCAGCATTTT.

The rearrangement links TRBV18 to TRBJ2-5; D not resolved. The germline gives CDR1 KGHSH, CDR2 LQKENI. The CDR3 sequence is 13 residues long. V was pared by 3 bases and J by 1 base, with 6 bases between. The CDR3 nucleotides are TGTGCCAGCTCACCCAACGCCCAAGAGACCCAGTACTTC. Encoded protein: CASSPNAQETQYF.

CDR3 coding DNA: TGTGCCAGCAGCTTCCAGGTGAACACTGAAGCTTTCTTT. Residues: CASSFQVNTEAFF. This chain links TRBV7-6 with TRBJ1-1; D unresolved. This CDR3 has 13 residues. V lost 3 bases to trimming and J lost 0 bases, with 5 bases between them. Germline CDR1 SGHVS, CDR2 FNYEAQ. Full variable domain (remainder filled in from reference TRBV7-6 and TRBJ1-1): GAGVSQSPRYKVTKRGQDVALRCDPISGHVSLYWYRQALGQGPEFLTYFNYEAQQDKSGLPNDRFSAERPEGSISTLTIQRTEQRDSAMYRCASSFQVNTEAFFGQGTRLTVV.

This chain connects TRBV4-1 to TRBJ2-2; 15 bases agree with TRBD2. The J segment lost 3 bases and the V segment lost 1 base, leaving 9 bases of the junction unmatched. The CDR3 is 20 amino acids. Germline V lookup: CDR1 MGHRA, CDR2 YSYEKL. This chain's CDR3 is CASSQAGLAGGPKDTGELFF. The CDR3, as DNA: TGCGCCAGCAGCCAAGCCGGACTAGCGGGAGGGCCTAAAGACACCGGGGAGCTGTTTTTT.

This chain uses TRBV6-1 with TRBJ2-1, with 14 bases fitting TRBD2. CDR1 MNHNS and CDR2 SASEGT come from the germline V gene. This CDR3 has 19 amino acids. Unmatched junction bases numbered 10, after V lost 2 bases and J lost 4 bases. The CDR3 here is CASSEPLGLAGGLYNEQFF. The CDR3 nucleotides read TGTGCCAGCAGTGAACCCCTCGGACTAGCGGGAGGACTTTACAATGAGCAGTTCTTC.